These 26 T cell receptor beta chains share one sample of origin, sequenced in a study of shared clonotypes between healthy human individuals. TCRdb's copy holds only in-frame clones and misses some; the assay was immunoSEQ multiplex PCR. The data show about 680,000 clones, with less than 80% seen just once and around 2% held by the top ten. The specimen sequenced was memory CD4+ T cells sorted from blood. Indicated subset: CD45RA-negative fraction. These receptors originate from a woman aged 30 to 39 in good health.

V gene TRBV11-2 combines with J gene TRBJ2-7; 8 nucleotides align to TRBD1. Germline loops: CDR1 SGHAT, CDR2 FQNNGV. CDR3 length: 13 residues. V shed 5 bases, J shed 6 bases, and the junction held 6 bases outside the gene matches. In DNA, the CDR3 is TGTGCCAGCAGCAAGGGACAGGTCTCCGAGCAGTACTTC. Encoded protein: CASSKGQVSEQYF.

This clone occurred a few times. V is TRBV11-2 and J is TRBJ2-7; no clear D. This CDR3 is built from 14 residues. Trimming shortened V by 0 bases and J by 1 base, and 7 bases separated the two germline ends. CDR1 and CDR2 (germline): SGHAT, FQNNGV. The CDR3 bases are TGTGCCAGCAGCTTAGACACTCAGTCCTACGAGCAGTACTTC. This sequence encodes CASSLDTQSYEQYF.

The chain couples TRBV4-1 to TRBJ2-1; D is perhaps TRBD2 (5 bases). Germline values: CDR1 MGHRA, CDR2 YSYEKL. The CDR3 runs to 14 residues. Trimming stripped 1 base from V and 8 bases from J, with 12 bases between. The CDR3: CASSQVGGSYEQFF. The CDR3 DNA follows: TGCGCCAGCAGCCAAGTGGGTGGGAGCTATGAGCAGTTCTTC.

Details on this clone: At one end, the junction sequence differs from germline, possibly due to a read error. The chain employs TRBV14 and TRBJ2-1; maybe TRBD2 (6 bases). CDR3 length: 16 amino acids. Germline CDR1 is SGHDN and CDR2 is FVKESK. The CDR3 region is CASSQEGRRVPNEQFF. Here the CDR3 DNA reads TGTGCCAGCAGCCAAGAGGGACGGAGGGTGCCCAATGAACAGTTCTTC. The full variable domain, with the rest looked up from reference TRBV14 and TRBJ2-1, is EAGVTQFPSHSVIEKGQTVTLRCDPISGHDNLYWYRRVMGKEIKFLLHFVKESKQDESGMPNNRFLAERTGGTYSTLKVQPAELEDSGVYFCASSQEGRRVPNEQFFGPGTRLTVL.

This chain joins TRBV5-1 and TRBJ1-1, with D uncertain. From germline, CDR1 is SGHRS and CDR2 YFSETQ. Trimming pared 0 bases from V and 7 bases from J, leaving 10 bases between. The CDR3 spans 13 residues. CDR3 bases: TGCGCCAGCAGCTTGGTTGGATTGGTTGAAGCTTTCTTT. It translates to CASSLVGLVEAFF.

This CDR3 is CASSFDGTYEQYF. Written as DNA, the CDR3 is TGTGCCAGCAGCTTTGACGGAACCTACGAGCAGTACTTC. J is TRBJ2-7 and V is TRBV7-2; D is unresolved. This CDR3 has 13 amino acids. The germline CDR1 and CDR2 sequences are SGHTA and FQGNSA. V lost 3 bases and J 2 bases, leaving 8 bases between the germline ends.

The chain employs TRBV5-1 and TRBJ1-2; D not certain. Trimming pared 4 bases from V and 8 bases from J, leaving 21 bases between. CDR1 and CDR2 (germline): SGHRS, YFSETQ. The CDR3 covers 15 residues. CDR3 nucleotides: TGCGCCAGCAGCCCACGAGAGGGCAGTCCACTCGGCTACACCTTC. It specifies CASSPREGSPLGYTF.

The genes are TRBV28 and TRBJ1-5, with D maybe TRBD1 (5 bases). V was shortened by 6 bases and J by 3 bases, with 15 bases between the two germline ends. CDR3 size: 15 residues. Per the germline V gene, CDR1 is MDHEN and CDR2 is SYDVKM. CDR3 sequence reads: CASRPQGGFNQPQHF. DNA for the CDR3: TGTGCCAGCAGACCCCAGGGTGGGTTCAATCAGCCCCAGCATTTT.

This sequence joins TRBV11-2 and TRBJ1-1; D is undetermined. Germline CDR1 SGHAT, CDR2 FQNNGV. The germline V and J ends were trimmed by 1 base and 1 base, with 16 bases remaining between them. This CDR3 has 17 amino acids. CDR3 sequence: CASSLGRTYRPNTEAFF. The CDR3 bases are TGTGCCAGCAGCTTAGGCAGGACCTATCGCCCGAACACTGAAGCTTTCTTT.

The CDR3 sequence is CASSFHGTSGYEQYF. The CDR3 DNA sequence: TGCGCCAGCAGCTTTCACGGGACTAGCGGCTACGAGCAGTACTTC. This chain joins TRBV4-1 and TRBJ2-7, with TRBD2 matching over 11 bases. Germline lookup yields CDR1 MGHRA and CDR2 YSYEKL. CDR3 length: 15 residues. Trimming removed 5 bases from V and 3 bases from J; junction bases left unmatched: 6.

Regarding this clone: This likely stems from a read error, as it lies one base from a far larger clone. This sequence joins TRBV11-2 and TRBJ2-7; D not certain. The CDR3 covers 11 residues. With 5 bases removed from V and 3 bases from J, the gap between germline ends came to 5 bases. Germline V lookup: CDR1 SGHAT, CDR2 FQNNGV. DNA of the CDR3: TGTGCCAGCAGCGGGCTCTACGAGCAGTACTTC. Translating gives CASSGLYEQYF.

The J gene is TRBJ2-7, the V gene TRBV5-1; TRBD1 matches at 7 bases. Germline V CDR1 and CDR2: SGHRS, YFSETQ. The CDR3 covers 15 residues. Trimming cost V 2 bases and J 5 bases; bases outside gene matches: 10. This CDR3 reads CASSLDDRAWDEQYF. For the CDR3, the DNA is TGCGCCAGCAGCTTAGACGACAGGGCCTGGGACGAGCAGTACTTC.

The chain uses TRBV2 and TRBJ2-7; D is unclear. The germline V gene has CDR1 SNHLY and CDR2 FYNNEI. Trimming stripped 3 bases from V and 2 bases from J, with 11 bases between. The CDR3 totals 14 residues. The CDR3 region is CASSDDSRTYEQYF. CDR3 nucleotides: TGTGCCAGCAGTGACGATAGCAGGACCTACGAGCAGTACTTC.

This chain connects TRBV4-2 to TRBJ2-5; no clear D gene. This CDR3 is built from 14 residues. CDR1 LGHNA and CDR2 YNFKEQ come from the germline V gene. Trimming took off 1 base at V and 4 bases at J, with 10 bases between the two ends. CDR3 sequence (DNA): TGTGCCAGCAGCCAAGGCGCGGCCTTAGAGACCCAGTACTTC. It is translated as CASSQGAALETQYF.

The chain carries TRBV19 and TRBJ1-2; unclear D gene. The ends were cut back, 5 bases at V and 8 bases at J, with 21 bases in the middle. The CDR3 runs to 15 residues. CDR1 and CDR2 (germline): LNHDA, SQIVND (reference sequence). CDR3 protein: CASSEGRRVRGGYTF. CDR3 DNA sequence: TGTGCCAGTAGTGAAGGACGGCGGGTTCGAGGGGGCTACACCTTC.

The rearrangement links TRBV11-2 to TRBJ2-5; possible D gene TRBD2, 6 bases. From germline, CDR1 is SGHAT and CDR2 FQNNGV. Trimming left V 5 bases short and J 1 base short, with 8 bases between. The CDR3 is made up of 13 amino acids. CDR3 in DNA: TGTGCCAGCAGCGGAGGGATCCAAGAGACCCAGTACTTC. Translating gives CASSGGIQETQYF.

This clone showed up many times. This chain links TRBV1 with TRBJ1-3. TRBV1 is listed as a pseudogene. There are 13 residues in the CDR3. The CDR3, as DNA: TGCAGCCGGGGGTCCGGGGGCCCGGACACCATATATTTT. It specifies CSRGSGGPDTIYF.

This rearrangement joins TRBV7-9 to TRBJ1-1; D gene unclear. This CDR3 region has 12 residues. Trimming removed 7 bases at V and 1 base at J, with 7 bases between. Germline-derived CDR1 and CDR2 are SEHNR and FQNEAQ (reference sequence). The CDR3: CASTAGNTEAFF. CDR3 DNA: TGTGCCAGCACGGCGGGGAACACTGAAGCTTTCTTT.

The rearrangement joins TRBV5-4 to TRBJ1-2; 7 bases agree with TRBD1. The CDR3 loop spans 15 amino acids. The germline CDR1 and CDR2 sequences are SGHNT and YYREEE (reference sequence). V shed 0 bases, J shed 7 bases, and the junction held 9 bases outside the gene matches. CDR3 in DNA: TGTGCCAGCAGCTTGGATACAGGGGAGTTAAGTGGCTACACCTTC. Translated: CASSLDTGELSGYTF.

V is TRBV10-2 and J is TRBJ2-1; 9 bases match TRBD2. Germline CDR1 is WSHSY and CDR2 is SAAADI. The CDR3 is made up of 15 amino acids. The junction had 11 bases not matched to a gene; V was cut back by 6 bases and J by 8 bases. CDR3 coding DNA: TGCGCCAGCAGGCCGGGACTAGCCGGTTCCGATGAGCAGTTCTTC. It translates to CASRPGLAGSDEQFF.

The chain joins TRBV6-6 to TRBJ1-2; D may be TRBD1 (6 bases). V was clipped by 7 bases and J by 6 bases, with 21 bases between them. The CDR3 is 15 residues long. CDR1 is MNHNY and CDR2 is SVGAGI in the germline V gene (reference sequence). In DNA form, the CDR3 reads TGTGCCAGCACGCTGGGGGCGGGGACGCCCGATGGCTACACCTTC. Amino acid sequence: CASTLGAGTPDGYTF.

The chain uses TRBV4-1 and TRBJ2-1; 11 bases are shared with TRBD2. The trim removed 2 bases at V and 7 bases at J, leaving 13 bases unmatched. This CDR3 region has 18 residues. Germline CDR1 reads MGHRA; CDR2 reads YSYEKL. The CDR3 is CASSQITSGSLAANEQFF. CDR3 DNA sequence: TGCGCCAGCAGCCAAATAACTAGCGGGAGCTTGGCGGCAAATGAGCAGTTCTTC.

The CDR3 DNA follows: TGTGCCAGCAGTTTATGGCCTCCTGGGGGTGAGCAGTTCTTC. Translating it yields CASSLWPPGGEQFF. V is TRBV27 and J is TRBJ2-1; tentatively, D is TRBD1 or TRBD2 (5 bases each). This CDR3 region has 14 residues. Trimming removed 1 base at V and 9 bases at J, with 13 bases between. Germline V gene lookup returns CDR1 MNHEY and CDR2 SMNVEV (reference sequence).

This clone was picked up one time. The genes are TRBV10-3 and TRBJ1-2, with 11 bases identical to TRBD1. Germline CDR1 and CDR2: ENHRY and SYGVKD. The trim removed 2 bases at V and 7 bases at J, leaving 3 bases unmatched. This CDR3 contains 14 residues. The CDR3 sequence: CAISEPGTGGGYTF. CDR3 DNA sequence: TGTGCCATCAGTGAGCCAGGGACAGGGGGTGGCTACACCTTC.

The CDR3 DNA reads as TGTGCCAGCAGCCACCGGGGACTAGCGGGAGATAATGAGCAGTTCTTC. Translated: CASSHRGLAGDNEQFF. The V call is TRBV7-3, the J call TRBJ2-1, with TRBD2 identical over 14 bases. Germline CDR1 reads SGHTA; CDR2 reads FQGTGA. V shed 5 bases and J 7 bases; nucleotides not matched to a gene: 7. The CDR3 extends over 16 amino acids.

In this sample, this clone turned up many times. For the CDR3, the DNA is TGTGCCAGCATCCTCCCGAGACCCGGGAGGGACAGGTCCCCCTACGAGCAGTACTTC. Residues: CASILPRPGRDRSPYEQYF. The chain recombines TRBV28 with TRBJ2-7, with D perhaps TRBD1 or TRBD2 (8 bases each). V lost 7 bases to trimming and J lost 2 bases, with 30 bases between them. Germline-derived CDR1 and CDR2 are MDHEN and SYDVKM. The CDR3 loop spans 19 amino acids.